This record looks at one TCR beta chain sequence and its context. Its antigen is currently unknown. Using a J-beta primer mix together with a sample-barcoded 5' primer, a second PCR was run for about 7 to 12 cycles. One entry per CDR3 protein, called by TCRdb with MiXCR from the 5' RACE reads. The sample consists of hundreds of thousands of distinct CDR3 sequences, roughly 30% of them appearing once. These data originate in a study of blood T cells in healthy people across ages. Study results and limitations: Per-million-T-cell TCR beta diversity fell roughly linearly with age.

Russia was home to the donors, healthy Caucasian individuals aged about 6 to 90. Total RNA was extracted at no less than 6 micrograms per sample. V lost 4 bases and J lost 6; bases outside the gene matches: 5. The CDR3 contains 16 residues. Looked up from germline, CDR1 is SNHLY and CDR2 is FYNNEI. V gene TRBV2 combines with J gene TRBJ2-4; 14 nucleotides align to TRBD2. Sequencing was done on a sample of blood. The receptor was isolated from a woman of 80 years or more in good health. CDR3 in amino acids: CASSGRGLAGANIQYF. The DNA for the CDR3 is TGTGCCAGCAGTGGCCGGGGACTAGCGGGGGCAAACATTCAGTACTTC.